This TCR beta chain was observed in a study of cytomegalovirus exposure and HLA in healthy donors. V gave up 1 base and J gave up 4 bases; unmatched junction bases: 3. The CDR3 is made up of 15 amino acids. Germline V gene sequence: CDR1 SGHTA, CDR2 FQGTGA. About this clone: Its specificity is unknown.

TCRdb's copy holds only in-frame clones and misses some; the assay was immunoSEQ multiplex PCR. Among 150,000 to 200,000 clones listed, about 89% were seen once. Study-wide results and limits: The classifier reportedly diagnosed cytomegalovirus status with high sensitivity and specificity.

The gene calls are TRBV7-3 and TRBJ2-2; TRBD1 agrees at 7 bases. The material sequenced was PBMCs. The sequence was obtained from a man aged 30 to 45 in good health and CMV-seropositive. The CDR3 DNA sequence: TGTGCCAGCAGCTTAAGACAGGGCAGCACCGGGGAGCTGTTTTTT. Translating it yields CASSLRQGSTGELFF.